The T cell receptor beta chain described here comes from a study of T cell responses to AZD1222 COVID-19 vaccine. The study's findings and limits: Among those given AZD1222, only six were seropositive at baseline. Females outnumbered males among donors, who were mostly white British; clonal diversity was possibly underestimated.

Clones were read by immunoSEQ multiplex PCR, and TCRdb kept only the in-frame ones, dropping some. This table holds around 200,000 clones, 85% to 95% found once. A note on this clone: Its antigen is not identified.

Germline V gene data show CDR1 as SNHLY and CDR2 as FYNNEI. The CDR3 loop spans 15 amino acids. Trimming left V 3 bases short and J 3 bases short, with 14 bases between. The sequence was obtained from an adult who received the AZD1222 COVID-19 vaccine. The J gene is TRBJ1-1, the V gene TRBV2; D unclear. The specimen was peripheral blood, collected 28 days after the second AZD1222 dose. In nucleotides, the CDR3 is TGTGCCAGCAGTGATGGTTTTGGGATTTACACTGAAGCTTTCTTT. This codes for CASSDGFGIYTEAFF.